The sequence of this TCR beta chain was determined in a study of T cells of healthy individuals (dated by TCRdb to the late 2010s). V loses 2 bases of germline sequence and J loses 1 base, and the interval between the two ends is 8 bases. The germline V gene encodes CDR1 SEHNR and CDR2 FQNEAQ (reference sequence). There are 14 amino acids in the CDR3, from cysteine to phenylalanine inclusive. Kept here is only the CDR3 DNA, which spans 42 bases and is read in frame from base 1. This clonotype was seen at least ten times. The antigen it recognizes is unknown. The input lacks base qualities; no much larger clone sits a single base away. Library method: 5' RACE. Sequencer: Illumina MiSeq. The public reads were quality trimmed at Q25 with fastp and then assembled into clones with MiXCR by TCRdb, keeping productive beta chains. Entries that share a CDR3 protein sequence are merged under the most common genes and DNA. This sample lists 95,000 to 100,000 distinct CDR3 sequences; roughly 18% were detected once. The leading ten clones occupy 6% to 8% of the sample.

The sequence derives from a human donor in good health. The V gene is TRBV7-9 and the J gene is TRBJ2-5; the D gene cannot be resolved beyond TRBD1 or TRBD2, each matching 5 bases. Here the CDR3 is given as CASSLSGTQETQYF. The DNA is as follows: TGTGCCAGCAGCTTATCCGGGACCCAAGAGACCCAGTACTTC.